This TCR beta chain was profiled in a study of cytomegalovirus exposure and HLA in healthy donors. CDR1 WNHNN and CDR2 SYGVQD come from the germline V gene (reference sequence). Trimming pared 0 bases from V and 1 base from J, leaving 9 bases between. The CDR3 sequence is 15 residues long. The study ran its PCR with 60 Vbeta and 13 Jbeta primers. Assay: immunoSEQ multiplex PCR; the TCRdb copy retains only in-frame clones and omits some. The sample lists 130,000 or so clones; 80% were seen once. V is TRBV10-1 and J is TRBJ1-1; D remains unclear. The source is a man younger than 45 in good health and CMV-seronegative. Sequencing was carried out using PBMCs. For the CDR3, the DNA is TGCGCCAGCAGTGAGTCTCTGGAGACGAACACTGAAGCTTTCTTT. Protein product: CASSESLETNTEAFF.